This T cell receptor beta chain came from a study of response to subunit inactivated influenza vaccine. The study's findings and limits: Authors proposed each seasonal influenza vaccination draws in few new T cells.

This CDR3 has 16 residues. CDR1 and CDR2 from the germline V gene are MNHNS and SASEGT. V lost 7 bases, J lost 1 base, and 14 bases lay in between. This clonotype was detected ten times or more. Its antigen is not known. Each CDR3 protein gets one entry after TCRdb re-called the RT-PCR reads with MiXCR. Here the sample spans a few hundred thousand distinct CDR3 sequences, 12% being singletons. This material consisted of non-naive T cells sorted from PBMCs, taken roughly 15 days before vaccination. The TCR originated in a man over 45 who received an inactivated influenza vaccine. J is TRBJ2-6 and V is TRBV6-1; no clear D. Here the CDR3 DNA reads TGTGCCAGCACTCCCCGAGCCCTTTCTGGGGCCAACGTCCTGACTTTC. Protein: CASTPRALSGANVLTF.